This TCR beta chain was identified in a study of T cell responses to AZD1222 COVID-19 vaccine. This clone appeared a single time. Antigen specificity is unknown. Germline loops: CDR1 SEHNR, CDR2 FQNEAQ (reference sequence). Between the trimmed V and J ends, which lost 2 bases and 1 base, there was a span of 12 bases. The CDR3 covers 17 residues. Measured with immunoSEQ multiplex PCR; TCRdb has only the in-frame clones, and not every one. This sample has about 110,000 clones, with 70% to 90% found just once. Whole-study results and caveats: Unmutated variant regions reportedly attract nearly half of all spike-specific TCRs.

The receptor comes from an adult who received the AZD1222 COVID-19 vaccine. The sample consisted of peripheral blood, taken 28 days after the second AZD1222 dose. The chain uses TRBV7-9 and TRBJ1-6; TRBD1 is a possible D gene (5 bases). The CDR3 spells CASSLSTGTSYNSPLHF. The CDR3 DNA follows: TGTGCCAGCAGCTTAAGCACAGGAACGTCCTATAATTCACCCCTCCACTTT.